This section outlines one TCR beta chain sequence together with its context. Its cognate antigen is unknown. This sample stems from a study of shared clonotypes between healthy human individuals. The study, taken as a whole, reports: Naive subsets tended to show greater estimated richness than memory subsets. Donor clonotype sharing was expected to depend on sequencing depth.

Trimming left V 5 bases short and J 1 base short, with 9 bases between. CDR3 length: 14 amino acids. Germline V CDR1 and CDR2: MNHNY, SVGAGI (reference sequence). Method: immunoSEQ multiplex PCR; TCRdb's copy keeps in-frame clones and lacks some. The sample shows some 2,400,000 clones, approximately 95% of them seen only once. Sequenced input: naive CD4+ T cells sorted from blood. Indicated subset: CD45RA+ positively selected. V usage is TRBV6-6 and J usage is TRBJ1-5; D ambiguous. This sequence was found in a man younger than 35 in good health. The DNA of the CDR3 is TGTGCCAGCAGTCCCCTTCCGAGCAATCAGCCCCAGCATTTT. Amino acids: CASSPLPSNQPQHF.